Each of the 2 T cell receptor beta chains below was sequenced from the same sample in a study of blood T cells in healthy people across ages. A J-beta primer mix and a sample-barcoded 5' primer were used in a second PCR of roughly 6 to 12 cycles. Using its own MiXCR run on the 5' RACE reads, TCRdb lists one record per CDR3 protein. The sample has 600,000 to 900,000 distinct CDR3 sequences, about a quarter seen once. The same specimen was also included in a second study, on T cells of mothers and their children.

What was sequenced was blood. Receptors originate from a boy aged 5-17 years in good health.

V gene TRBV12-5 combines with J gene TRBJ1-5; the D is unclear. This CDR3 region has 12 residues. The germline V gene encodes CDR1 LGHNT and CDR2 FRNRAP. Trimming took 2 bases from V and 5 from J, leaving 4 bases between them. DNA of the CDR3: TGTGCTAGTGGTTTGAACTATCAGCCCCAGCATTTT. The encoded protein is CASGLNYQPQHF.

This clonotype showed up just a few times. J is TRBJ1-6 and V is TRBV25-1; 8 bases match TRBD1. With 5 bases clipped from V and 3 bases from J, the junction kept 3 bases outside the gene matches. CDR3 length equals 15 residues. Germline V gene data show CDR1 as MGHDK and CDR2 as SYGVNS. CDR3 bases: TGTGCCAGCAGTATACAGGGGGACTATAATTCACCCCTCCACTTT. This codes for CASSIQGDYNSPLHF.